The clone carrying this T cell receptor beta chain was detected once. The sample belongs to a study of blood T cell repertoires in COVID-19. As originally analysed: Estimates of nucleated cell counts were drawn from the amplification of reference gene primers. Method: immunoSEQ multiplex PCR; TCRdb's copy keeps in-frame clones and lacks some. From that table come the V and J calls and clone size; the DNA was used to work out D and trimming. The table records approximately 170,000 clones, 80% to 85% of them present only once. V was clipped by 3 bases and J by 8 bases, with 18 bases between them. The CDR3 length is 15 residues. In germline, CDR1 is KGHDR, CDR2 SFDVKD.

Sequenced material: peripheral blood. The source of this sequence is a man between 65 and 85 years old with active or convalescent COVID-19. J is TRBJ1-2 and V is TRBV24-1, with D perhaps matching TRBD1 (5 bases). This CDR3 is CATSDPGTPEGGYTF. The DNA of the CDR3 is TGTGCCACCAGTGATCCCGGGACTCCCGAGGGAGGCTACACCTTC.